This T cell receptor beta chain was identified in a study of cytomegalovirus exposure and HLA in healthy donors. Study-wide context: A prior analysis found about 120 million unique TCR beta sequences from approximately 200 million T cells.

About this clone: Its antigen remains unknown.

Germline loops: CDR1 MDHEN, CDR2 SYDVKM. The CDR3 contains 12 residues. The V gene lost 7 bases and the J gene lost 5 bases, with 10 bases spanning the gap. The primer mix had 60 Vbeta and 13 Jbeta primers. The repertoire was sequenced with immunoSEQ multiplex PCR; TCRdb's copy has only in-frame clones and lacks some. The table has about 160,000 clones, 71% seen once. General study points: Later analysis showed most CMV-associated TCR beta chains appearing HLA-restricted. Later, TCR association rates were found to vary by HLA locus, highest for DRB1 and lowest for HLA-C.

This chain links TRBV28 with TRBJ2-3; D is perhaps TRBD1 (5 bases). Sequencing used PBMCs. The receptor comes from a woman younger than 45 in good health and CMV-seronegative. The CDR3 DNA is TGTGCCAGCACACAGGTGAAAGATACGCAGTATTTT. The encoded protein is CASTQVKDTQYF. The complete variable domain, with remaining parts taken from reference TRBV28 and TRBJ2-3, reads DVKVTQSSRYLVKRTGEKVFLECVQDMDHENMFWYRQDPGLGLRLIYFSYDVKMKEKGDIPEGYSVSREKKERFSLILESASTNQTSMYLCASTQVKDTQYFGPGTRLTVL.